The 27 T cell receptor beta chains below all came from one sample that was sequenced in a study of T-cell reconstitution after alpha-beta-depleted transplantation in children. During its preparation, the TCRbeta library received unique molecular identifiers. TCRdb reanalysed the PCR reads using MiXCR and keeps one entry per CDR3 protein. The sample contains 800,000 to 1,000,000 distinct CDR3 sequences, about 29% of which appear only once. The starting material was PBMCs, mostly from graft donor cells, obtained 360 days after TCRalphabeta/CD19-depleted stem cell transplant. These receptors came from a boy in the first two years of life who had a stem cell transplant for SCID, so the T cells may come from the graft donor.

The J gene is TRBJ2-3, the V gene TRBV5-1; the D gene could be TRBD1 or TRBD2 (6 bases each). This CDR3 contains 14 residues. From germline, CDR1 is SGHRS and CDR2 YFSETQ. V was shortened by 0 bases and J by 5 bases, with 10 bases between the two germline ends. In DNA, the CDR3 is TGCGCCAGCAGCTTGGGGGGGGCGGAAGATACGCAGTATTTT. Translating it yields CASSLGGAEDTQYF.

The chain uses TRBV28 and TRBJ2-7, with TRBD1 matching 10 bases. Losses at the gene ends were 3 bases for V and 0 bases for J; bases not matched to a gene: 5. Germline loops: CDR1 MDHEN, CDR2 SYDVKM. The CDR3 loop spans 16 amino acids. The CDR3 protein is CASSFPRTGGSYEQYF. For the CDR3, the DNA is TGTGCCAGCAGTTTCCCTCGGACAGGGGGCTCCTACGAGCAGTACTTC.

In its sample, this clonotype was seen a few times. The rearrangement links TRBV6-2 or TRBV6-3 to TRBJ1-1, with no clear D. The CDR3 has 16 residues. Germline-derived CDR1 and CDR2 are MNHEY and SVGEGT. Here the CDR3 DNA reads TGTGCAACCGGCACACGGCTTTATCTTAATAACACTGAAGCTTTCTTT. This codes for CATGTRLYLNNTEAFF.

This clonotype was seen repeatedly, ten times or more. This chain joins TRBV5-1 and TRBJ1-1, with no clear D. The V end lost 4 bases, the J end lost 0 bases, and 13 bases lay between the germline ends. Germline assignment: CDR1 SGHRS and CDR2 YFSETQ. This CDR3 is built from 15 residues. Here the CDR3 reads CASSPRQRVNTEAFF. The CDR3 DNA reads TGCGCCAGCAGCCCCCGTCAGCGGGTGAACACTGAAGCTTTCTTT.

The CDR3 here is CASSVERVRSSPLHF. The CDR3 region has the DNA TGTGCCAGCAGCGTAGAGAGGGTTCGGAGTTCACCCCTCCACTTT. This chain connects TRBV9 to TRBJ1-6; no definite D call. Germline V CDR1 and CDR2: SGDLS, YYNGEE. Trimming cost V 0 bases and J 9 bases, with 13 bases left between them. The CDR3 covers 15 residues.

J is TRBJ2-5 and V is TRBV5-1; TRBD2 matches 7 bases. Germline CDR1 SGHRS, CDR2 YFSETQ. V shed 2 bases and J 7 bases; nucleotides not matched to a gene: 8. The CDR3 totals 14 residues. CDR3 residues: CASSFDSTGGTQYF. The CDR3 nucleotides are TGCGCCAGCAGCTTCGATTCTACGGGAGGGACCCAGTACTTC. The whole variable domain, remainder taken from reference TRBV5-1 and TRBJ2-5, is KAGVTQTPRYLIKTRGQQVTLSCSPISGHRSVSWYQQTPGQGLQFLFEYFSETQRNKGNFPGRFSGRQFSNSRSEMNVSTLELGDSALYLCASSFDSTGGTQYFGPGTRLLVL.

CDR3 protein: CSAGMTGVGDTQYF. The DNA for the CDR3 is TGCAGTGCTGGGATGACAGGGGTTGGTGATACGCAGTATTTT. This chain links TRBV20-1 with TRBJ2-3; 8 bases map to TRBD1. In germline, CDR1 is DFQATT, CDR2 SNEGSKA (reference sequence). V shed 5 bases, J shed 6 bases, and the junction held 10 bases outside the gene matches. This CDR3 has 14 amino acids.

This rearrangement joins TRBV5-1 to TRBJ2-5, with D tentatively TRBD2 (6 bases). Trimming cost V 4 bases and J 5 bases, with 15 bases left between them. CDR1 and CDR2 (germline): SGHRS, YFSETQ. The CDR3 totals 14 residues. The CDR3: CASSRLGGSETQYF. DNA of the CDR3: TGCGCCAGCAGCCGCCTGGGAGGATCCGAGACCCAGTACTTC.

This chain connects TRBV7-2 to TRBJ2-3; no firm D call. The CDR3 totals 15 residues. The germline CDR1 and CDR2 sequences are SGHTA and FQGNSA. V gave up 0 bases and J gave up 0 bases, with 7 bases separating them. CDR3 protein: CASSLAGYSTDTQYF. The CDR3 DNA reads TGTGCCAGCAGCTTAGCAGGTTACAGCACAGATACGCAGTATTTT.

The chain couples TRBV4-1 to TRBJ2-1; TRBD1 agrees at 12 bases. Germline lookup yields CDR1 MGHRA and CDR2 YSYEKL. This CDR3 spans 19 amino acids. V dropped 0 bases and J dropped 10; count of bases not matched to a gene: 16. This CDR3 reads CASSQEKIGGQGAQGEQFF. The CDR3 nucleotides are TGCGCCAGCAGCCAAGAGAAGATTGGGGGACAGGGGGCGCAGGGGGAGCAGTTCTTC.

V and J are TRBV4-3 and TRBJ1-2, with TRBD1 as a possible D gene (6 bases). Per germline, CDR1 LGHNA and CDR2 YSLEER. This CDR3 spans 15 amino acids. V shed 0 bases and J shed 4 bases, with 12 bases lying between them. DNA of the CDR3: TGCGCCAGCAGCCAAGATCGGGACATTCTCTATGGCTACACCTTC. This codes for CASSQDRDILYGYTF.

This clonotype was detected only a few times. The chain links TRBV20-1 to TRBJ2-2, with D perhaps TRBD2 (6 bases). Germline-derived CDR1 and CDR2 are DFQATT and SNEGSKA (reference sequence). The CDR3 extends over 15 amino acids. Trimming shortened V by 1 base and J by 2 bases, and 11 bases separated the two germline ends. CDR3 sequence: CSARVRGTNTGELFF. The CDR3 DNA reads as TGCAGTGCTAGAGTCAGAGGGACTAACACCGGGGAGCTGTTTTTT.

V is TRBV7-9 and J is TRBJ2-3, with 8 nucleotides matching TRBD2. V shed 4 bases and J 3 bases; nucleotides not matched to a gene: 6. The CDR3 length is 15 residues. Germline assignment: CDR1 SEHNR and CDR2 FQNEAQ (reference sequence). As DNA, the CDR3 is TGTGCCAGCAGCTCGTTAGCGGGGCAAACAGATACGCAGTATTTT. Translation: CASSSLAGQTDTQYF.

This clonotype was detected a few times. The chain recombines TRBV7-9 with TRBJ2-7; D gene uncertain. This CDR3 contains 16 residues. Germline V gene data show CDR1 as SEHNR and CDR2 as FQNEAQ (reference sequence). The ends were cut back, 5 bases at V and 0 bases at J, with 17 bases in the middle. This CDR3 is CASSPDRQYRSYEQYF. For the CDR3, the DNA is TGTGCCAGCAGCCCGGACCGACAATATCGCTCCTACGAGCAGTACTTC.

The chain recombines TRBV28 with TRBJ2-6; D perhaps matches TRBD1 (5 bases). The CDR3 has 15 residues. Trimming removed 6 bases at V and 4 bases at J, with 13 bases between. Germline CDR1 is MDHEN and CDR2 is SYDVKM. CDR3 nucleotides: TGTGCCAGCAGCGAACCAGGGCTAGGGGCCAACGTCCTGACTTTC. As protein: CASSEPGLGANVLTF.

This clonotype was seen a few times. This chain connects TRBV3-1 to TRBJ2-3, with 11 nucleotides matching TRBD2. Germline V gene sequence: CDR1 LGHDT, CDR2 YNNKEL (reference sequence). Trimming cost V 1 base and J 2 bases; bases outside gene matches: 8. The CDR3 totals 18 residues. The CDR3 DNA follows: TGTGCCAGCAGCCAAGGCTTACTAGCGGGGGACCTCACAGATACGCAGTATTTT. This encodes CASSQGLLAGDLTDTQYF.

The genes are TRBV20-1 and TRBJ1-1; maybe TRBD1 (5 bases). Germline V gives CDR1 DFQATT, CDR2 SNEGSKA (reference sequence). The CDR3 covers 15 residues. The V end lost 3 bases, the J end lost 0 bases, and 14 bases lay between the germline ends. CDR3 residues: CSASRDGLMNTEAFF. The CDR3 nucleotides read TGCAGTGCTAGCCGGGACGGACTTATGAACACTGAAGCTTTCTTT.

This clonotype was seen a handful of times. The V and J genes are TRBV5-1 and TRBJ1-2; D is possibly TRBD1 (5 bases). V was cut by 5 bases and J by 8 bases, with 16 bases left in between. Germline V lookup: CDR1 SGHRS, CDR2 YFSETQ. The CDR3 extends over 13 amino acids. The CDR3 nucleotides read TGCGCCAGCAGAGGGACGCTCCGGGAGGGCTACACCTTC. Its protein product is CASRGTLREGYTF.

The rearrangement links TRBV3-1 to TRBJ2-7, with D possibly TRBD2 on 6 matching bases. The CDR3 covers 16 residues. V lost 1 base and J 0 bases, leaving 13 bases between the germline ends. CDR1 is LGHDT and CDR2 is YNNKEL in the germline V gene (reference sequence). CDR3 in amino acids: CASSQGWGVLSYEQYF. The CDR3 bases are TGTGCCAGCAGCCAAGGCTGGGGGGTCCTCTCCTACGAGCAGTACTTC.

This clonotype was detected a few times. The chain couples TRBV9 to TRBJ2-5; TRBD1 might be the D (6 bases). The CDR3 consists of 16 residues. Between the trimmed V and J ends, which lost 3 bases and 0 bases, there was a span of 15 bases. Germline CDR1 SGDLS, CDR2 YYNGEE. Here the CDR3 DNA reads TGTGCCAGCAGCGCCGAGGGTTGGACAGACCAAGAGACCCAGTACTTC. Translation: CASSAEGWTDQETQYF.

Only a few counts were recorded for this clonotype. This sequence joins TRBV12-3 or TRBV12-4 and TRBJ2-3; D is undetermined. The V end was cut by 2 bases, the J end by 9 bases, with 9 bases between. CDR3 length equals 12 residues. The CDR3 nucleotides read TGTGCCAGCAGTTTACCTCTCGCCACGCAGTATTTT. This encodes CASSLPLATQYF.

The J gene is TRBJ2-5, the V gene TRBV20-1; D gene unclear. CDR1 is DFQATT and CDR2 is SNEGSKA in the germline V gene (reference sequence). The CDR3 runs to 13 residues. V lost 3 bases and J lost 5, with 13 bases in between. CDR3 sequence: CSASTQEFETQYF. The CDR3 coding sequence is TGCAGTGCTAGTACCCAGGAGTTCGAGACCCAGTACTTC.

The chain links TRBV29-1 to TRBJ2-3, with D perhaps being TRBD1 or TRBD2 (5 bases each). Germline assignment: CDR1 SQVTM and CDR2 ANQGSEA. Deletions cut 6 bases from V and 6 bases from J, with 13 bases between. The CDR3 is made up of 12 amino acids. CDR3 sequence: CSVNRDGDTQYF. CDR3 DNA: TGCAGCGTGAACCGGGACGGTGATACGCAGTATTTT.

This clonotype showed up just a few times. The V gene is TRBV27, the J gene TRBJ1-2; no definite D call. Germline V gives CDR1 MNHEY, CDR2 SMNVEV (reference sequence). There are 17 residues in the CDR3. Trimming took 4 bases from V and 3 from J, leaving 21 bases between them. CDR3 in amino acids: CASSSRFLPRRDYGYTF. The CDR3 DNA follows: TGTGCCAGCAGTTCGAGGTTCCTTCCCCGGAGGGACTATGGCTACACCTTC.

The chain recombines TRBV12-3 or TRBV12-4 with TRBJ2-5; possibly TRBD1 for D (5 bases). Trimming pared 4 bases from V and 0 bases from J, leaving 15 bases between. This CDR3 is 16 amino acids long. As DNA, the CDR3 is TGTGCCAGCAGTTCGCGCTCAGGGTTCCACCAAGAGACCCAGTACTTC. Translating it yields CASSSRSGFHQETQYF.

The chain couples TRBV20-1 to TRBJ1-2, with a possible D match to TRBD1 (5 bases). Trimming stripped 0 bases from V and 5 bases from J, with 13 bases between. Germline-derived CDR1 and CDR2 are DFQATT and SNEGSKA (reference sequence). The CDR3 has 14 residues. The CDR3 nucleotides read TGCAGTGCTAGAGATCTAGGGAGGGGTTATGGCTACACCTTC. Residues: CSARDLGRGYGYTF.

This clonotype was counted only a few times. The rearrangement links TRBV12-3 or TRBV12-4 to TRBJ1-3; maybe TRBD1 (5 bases). The CDR3 extends over 15 amino acids. V lost 0 bases to trimming and J lost 6 bases, with 12 bases between them. The CDR3 DNA follows: TGTGCCAGCAGTTTAGCGCCCGGGGCTCTAAACACCATATATTTT. Its translation: CASSLAPGALNTIYF.